A single sample is the source of the 30 T cell receptor beta chains below, sequenced in a study of shared clonotypes between healthy human individuals. The protocol was immunoSEQ multiplex PCR, while the TCRdb copy is restricted to in-frame clones and leaves out a portion. The data hold about 2.3 million clones, with around 92% observed a single time. Sequencing used naive CD4+ T cells from PBMCs. Subset given: CD45RA+ positively selected. The receptors were gathered from a young man in good health. Some clones in this sample may be carry-over from other donors' samples.

This clone was seen once. The rearrangement links TRBV28 to TRBJ1-5, with D uncertain. Trimming took 5 bases from V and 5 from J, leaving 10 bases between them. CDR1 and CDR2 (germline): MDHEN, SYDVKM. The CDR3 has 13 amino acids. The CDR3 spells CASSAISYQPQHF. The CDR3 nucleotides read TGTGCCAGCAGTGCCATCAGCTATCAGCCCCAGCATTTT.

With respect to this clone: The sample contains more than one DNA sequence encoding this CDR3. This chain uses TRBV6-5 with TRBJ2-6; D possibly corresponds to TRBD1 (5 bases). Germline CDR1 MNHEY, CDR2 SVGAGI. V was shortened by 4 bases and J by 1 base, with 8 bases between the two germline ends. The CDR3 runs 15 residues. The CDR3 DNA sequence: TGTGCCAGCAGTTTCTCAGGGTCTGGGGCCAACGTCCTGACTTTC. Amino acids: CASSFSGSGANVLTF.

The chain employs TRBV18 and TRBJ2-1; possible D gene TRBD2, 6 bases. Looked up from germline, CDR1 is KGHSH and CDR2 is LQKENI. Trimming cost V 4 bases and J 8 bases, with 12 bases left between them. This CDR3 has 13 amino acids. CDR3 loop: CASSLLLADEQFF. Here the CDR3 DNA reads TGTGCCAGCTCACTCTTATTAGCGGATGAGCAGTTCTTC.

This chain joins TRBV28 and TRBJ1-2; possible D gene TRBD1, 6 bases. Germline assignment: CDR1 MDHEN and CDR2 SYDVKM. V lost 5 bases, J lost 0 bases, and 19 bases lay in between. The CDR3 is made up of 17 amino acids. The CDR3 here is CASSGVGREGANYGYTF. The CDR3 region has the DNA TGTGCCAGCAGTGGGGTCGGTCGGGAGGGGGCTAACTATGGCTACACCTTC.

V gene TRBV5-4 combines with J gene TRBJ2-7, with D perhaps matching TRBD1 (5 bases). The V and J ends lost 5 bases and 2 bases respectively, with 17 bases between them. This CDR3 comprises 15 residues. Germline values: CDR1 SGHNT, CDR2 YYREEE (reference sequence). The CDR3 loop is CASRADSRLPYEQYF. The CDR3 coding sequence is TGTGCCAGCAGGGCCGACAGTCGACTCCCCTACGAGCAGTACTTC.

The chain combines TRBV11-1 with TRBJ2-7; perhaps TRBD1 as D (6 bases). CDR1 and CDR2 from the germline V gene are SGHAT and FQDESV (reference sequence). The CDR3 runs 15 residues. Trimming shortened V by 1 base and J by 5 bases, and 15 bases separated the two germline ends. CDR3 region: CASSLEGDGWNEQYF. The CDR3 coding sequence is TGTGCCAGCAGCTTAGAGGGGGACGGTTGGAACGAGCAGTACTTC.

The rearrangement uses TRBV14 and TRBJ2-7, with 8 bases lining up with TRBD2. The CDR3 runs to 15 residues. Germline lookup yields CDR1 SGHDN and CDR2 FVKESK. The junction had 8 bases not matched to a gene; V was cut back by 5 bases and J by 2 bases. The chain's CDR3 is CASSSRGSGTYEQYF. In DNA form, the CDR3 reads TGTGCCAGCAGCTCTAGGGGTAGCGGGACCTACGAGCAGTACTTC.

The chain joins TRBV19 to TRBJ1-5; TRBD1 might be the D (6 bases). Germline V CDR1 and CDR2: LNHDA, SQIVND (reference sequence). The CDR3 is 13 amino acids. The CDR3 loop reads CAIAGDSNQPQHF. CDR3 nucleotide sequence: TGTGCTATTGCAGGGGATAGCAATCAGCCCCAGCATTTT. The full variable domain, rest sourced from reference TRBV19 and TRBJ1-5, is DGGITQSPKYLFRKEGQNVTLSCEQNLNHDAMYWYRQDPGQGLRLIYYSQIVNDFQKGDIAEGYSVSREKKESFPLTVTSAQKNPTAFYLCAIAGDSNQPQHFGDGTRLSIL.

The chain has TRBV11-2 and TRBJ1-2; D is uncertain. The germline CDR1 and CDR2 sequences are SGHAT and FQNNGV. The CDR3 contains 15 residues. Trimming pared 1 base from V and 4 bases from J, leaving 13 bases between. The CDR3 coding sequence is TGTGCCAGCAGCTTAGCGTCAGGAAGCGGCTATGGCTACACCTTC. Protein product: CASSLASGSGYGYTF.

The V and J genes are TRBV30 and TRBJ1-3; D remains unclear. V lost 4 bases, J lost 2 bases, and 12 bases lay in between. The CDR3 has 14 amino acids. Germline CDR1 GTSNPN, CDR2 SVGIG (reference sequence). This chain's CDR3 is CAWTQPPPGNTIYF. The CDR3 region has the DNA TGTGCCTGGACCCAACCCCCCCCTGGAAACACCATATATTTT. Filled out from reference TRBV30 and TRBJ1-3, the complete variable domain reads SQTIHQWPATLVQPVGSPLSLECTVEGTSNPNLYWYRQAAGRGLQLLFYSVGIGQISSEVPQNLSASRPQDRQFILSSKKLLLSDSGFYLCAWTQPPPGNTIYFGEGSWLTVV.

The chain uses TRBV14 and TRBJ1-1, with D perhaps TRBD1 (6 bases). Germline V lookup: CDR1 SGHDN, CDR2 FVKESK. Trimming took 8 bases from V and 0 from J, leaving 10 bases between them. The CDR3 extends over 13 amino acids. CDR3 sequence reads: CASCGQMNTEAFF. The CDR3 nucleotides read TGTGCCAGCTGCGGACAGATGAACACTGAAGCTTTCTTT.

As regards this clone: Other DNA sequences in the sample encode the same CDR3. V gene TRBV28 combines with J gene TRBJ2-7; D unclear. Germline loops: CDR1 MDHEN, CDR2 SYDVKM. Trimming removed 6 bases at V and 6 bases at J, with 9 bases between. The CDR3 length is 11 residues. CDR3: CASSPRTEQYF. The CDR3 bases are TGTGCCAGCAGCCCTAGGACCGAGCAGTACTTC.

The chain is built from TRBV28 and TRBJ2-2; TRBD2 agrees at 8 bases. CDR3 length: 16 residues. Germline values: CDR1 MDHEN, CDR2 SYDVKM. V was pared by 3 bases and J by 9 bases, with 12 bases of the junction left unmatched. The CDR3 is CASSFPIAGYVRELFF. In DNA form, the CDR3 reads TGTGCCAGCAGTTTCCCTATAGCGGGATATGTGAGGGAGCTGTTTTTT.

The gene calls are TRBV7-8 and TRBJ1-2; TRBD1 matches at 7 bases. The V and J ends lost 3 bases and 8 bases, in that order; junction bases with no gene match: 18. CDR3 length equals 17 residues. CDR1 is SGHVS and CDR2 is FQNEAQ in the germline V gene. This CDR3 is CASSLMALGTEFRGYTF. The CDR3 nucleotides are TGTGCCAGCAGCTTGATGGCTTTGGGGACAGAGTTTCGGGGCTACACCTTC.

The chain recombines TRBV18 with TRBJ2-2; tentative D call: TRBD2 (5 bases). This CDR3 region has 16 residues. Germline V CDR1 and CDR2: KGHSH, LQKENI. Trimming shortened V by 3 bases and J by 1 base, and 12 bases separated the two germline ends. The CDR3, as DNA: TGTGCCAGCTCACCTCGCTTCGGACTGAACACCGGGGAGCTGTTTTTT. Translation: CASSPRFGLNTGELFF.

The chain joins TRBV18 to TRBJ2-5; TRBD2 matches at 7 bases. V shed 3 bases, J shed 5 bases, and the junction held 9 bases outside the gene matches. CDR1 and CDR2 from the germline V gene are KGHSH and LQKENI. There are 15 residues in the CDR3. Here the CDR3 DNA reads TGTGCCAGCTCACCGACGGGGAGGGAGTGGGAGACCCAGTACTTC. It encodes CASSPTGREWETQYF.

This clone was picked up one time. The chain recombines TRBV5-5 with TRBJ2-5; D is unresolved. The CDR3 loop spans 14 amino acids. V was shortened by 4 bases and J by 2 bases, with 12 bases between the two germline ends. Germline CDR1 SGHKS, CDR2 YYEKEE (reference sequence). Written as DNA, the CDR3 is TGTGCCAGCAGCAAACGACATATGCAAGAGACCCAGTACTTC. Protein product: CASSKRHMQETQYF.

In DNA, the CDR3 is TGTGCCAGTAGTATAGATCGTTGGCAGGGATTTGGCTACACCTTC. This gives the protein CASSIDRWQGFGYTF. V usage is TRBV19 and J usage is TRBJ1-2; tentative D call: TRBD1 (5 bases). V was cut by 0 bases and J by 7 bases, with 15 bases left in between. This CDR3 has 15 amino acids. CDR1 LNHDA and CDR2 SQIVND come from the germline V gene (reference sequence).

This clone came up once. Other DNA sequences in the same sample also yield this CDR3. The chain carries TRBV5-1 and TRBJ2-5, with no clear D. Germline values: CDR1 SGHRS, CDR2 YFSETQ. Trimming shortened V by 0 bases and J by 5 bases, and 8 bases separated the two germline ends. CDR3 length: 13 amino acids. CDR3 in DNA: TGCGCCAGCAGCTTGGAGGGCTTGGAGACCCAGTACTTC. Translated: CASSLEGLETQYF.

The genes are TRBV5-4 and TRBJ1-5; no definite D call. The CDR3 covers 13 residues. V gave up 2 bases and J gave up 4 bases, with 7 bases separating them. Germline assignment: CDR1 SGHNT and CDR2 YYREEE (reference sequence). The CDR3 DNA is TGTGCCAGCAGCTTCGCGGGGAATCAGCCCCAGCATTTT. As protein: CASSFAGNQPQHF. Filled out from reference TRBV5-4 and TRBJ1-5, the complete variable domain reads ETGVTQSPTHLIKTRGQQVTLRCSSQSGHNTVSWYQQALGQGPQFIFQYYREEENGRGNFPPRFSGLQFPNYSSELNVNALELDDSALYLCASSFAGNQPQHFGDGTRLSIL.

In DNA, the CDR3 is TGCAGCGTTGATTCCTGGGTCGGGGTAAAATCAGAGCAGCATTTT. It codes for CSVDSWVGVKSEQHF. V and J are TRBV29-1 and TRBJ1-5; D gene ambiguous. There are 15 residues in the CDR3. Trimming cost V 3 bases and J 13 bases, with 25 bases left between them. The germline V gene encodes CDR1 SQVTM and CDR2 ANQGSEA. The full variable domain, completed using reference TRBV29-1 and TRBJ1-5, is SAVISQKPSRDICQRGTSLTIQCQVDSQVTMMFWYRQQPGQSLTLIATANQGSEATYESGFVIDKFPISRPNLTFSTLTVSNMSPEDSSIYLCSVDSWVGVKSEQHFGDGTRLSIL.

The chain couples TRBV30 to TRBJ2-7, with D maybe TRBD1 (6 bases). This CDR3 has 13 amino acids. Looked up from germline, CDR1 is GTSNPN and CDR2 is SVGIG (reference sequence). Written as DNA, the CDR3 is TGTGCTTGTTATGGGGGCATCTTTTACGAGCAGTACTTC. This encodes CACYGGIFYEQYF.

Remarks on this clone: This specimen includes other DNA sequences encoding the same CDR3. The gene calls are TRBV5-4 and TRBJ2-5, with 9 bases aligning to TRBD2. Germline assignment: CDR1 SGHNT and CDR2 YYREEE (reference sequence). The CDR3 extends over 15 amino acids. V shed 3 bases, J shed 3 bases, and the junction held 6 bases outside the gene matches. The CDR3 DNA reads TGTGCCAGCAGCTCGAGTAGCGGGAGAGAAGAGACCCAGTACTTC. This sequence encodes CASSSSSGREETQYF.

V and J are TRBV7-2 and TRBJ1-6, with D hard to call. V was pared by 0 bases and J by 0 bases, with 24 bases between. The germline gives CDR1 SGHTA, CDR2 FQGNSA. The CDR3 is 22 residues long. This chain's CDR3 is CASSLAQQSAGLLSSYNSPLHF. The CDR3, as DNA: TGTGCCAGCAGCTTAGCCCAGCAAAGCGCGGGTCTCCTCAGCTCCTATAATTCACCCCTCCACTTT.

The gene calls are TRBV18 and TRBJ2-7; a possible D gene is TRBD2 (5 bases). Germline V lookup: CDR1 KGHSH, CDR2 LQKENI. CDR3 size: 13 residues. Trimming cost V 3 bases and J 9 bases, with 15 bases left between them. CDR3 nucleotide sequence: TGTGCCAGCTCACCTATCGGGATCCGCACGCAGTACTTC. Amino acids: CASSPIGIRTQYF.

V gene TRBV6-6 combines with J gene TRBJ1-5, with 8 bases fitting TRBD1. This CDR3 contains 15 residues. After removal of 6 bases from V and 7 bases from J, the junction contained 11 bases not matched to a gene. From germline, CDR1 is MNHNY and CDR2 SVGAGI (reference sequence). The CDR3 is CASRDLSGGWQPQHF. As DNA, the CDR3 is TGTGCCAGCAGGGACCTTTCAGGGGGCTGGCAGCCCCAGCATTTT.

Comments on this clone: Other DNA sequences from this sample encode an identical CDR3 as well. This sequence joins TRBV6-5 and TRBJ1-2; the match to TRBD1 covers 10 bases. V dropped 3 bases and J dropped 5; count of bases not matched to a gene: 6. The length of the CDR3 is 15 residues. CDR1 is MNHEY, CDR2 SVGAGI, per germline. CDR3 nucleotides: TGTGCCAGCAGTTATCGCGGACAGGGGGGGTATGGCTACACCTTC. Translating it yields CASSYRGQGGYGYTF.

With regard to this clone: The sample carries other DNA sequences with the same CDR3. The chain uses TRBV5-1 and TRBJ2-2, with D unresolved. CDR3 length: 15 amino acids. Trimming took 0 bases from V and 0 from J, leaving 6 bases between them. Germline assignment: CDR1 SGHRS and CDR2 YFSETQ. The CDR3 here is CASSLAVANTGELFF. CDR3 bases: TGCGCCAGCAGCTTGGCCGTCGCGAACACCGGGGAGCTGTTTTTT.

This clone has a handful of counts. The rearrangement uses TRBV7-9 and TRBJ1-2, with TRBD1 matching 7 bases. The germline V gene has CDR1 SEHNR and CDR2 FQNEAQ (reference sequence). There are 16 residues in the CDR3. The junction had 9 bases not matched to a gene; V was cut back by 5 bases and J by 0 bases. CDR3: CASSRGQPTTNYGYTF. The DNA for the CDR3 is TGTGCCAGCAGCCGGGGACAGCCAACCACTAACTATGGCTACACCTTC. The whole variable domain, remainder taken from reference TRBV7-9 and TRBJ1-2, is DTGVSQNPRHKITKRGQNVTFRCDPISEHNRLYWYRQTLGQGPEFLTYFQNEAQLEKSRLLSDRFSAERPKGSFSTLEIQRTEQGDSAMYLCASSRGQPTTNYGYTFGSGTRLTVV.

The chain combines TRBV7-9 with TRBJ2-7; D is ambiguous. Germline V gives CDR1 SEHNR, CDR2 FQNEAQ (reference sequence). The CDR3 extends over 14 amino acids. The V end lost 4 bases, the J end lost 4 bases, and 14 bases lay between the germline ends. The CDR3 is CASSYHNSIYEQYF. In DNA, the CDR3 is TGTGCCAGCAGCTACCACAACTCCATTTACGAGCAGTACTTC.